This TCR beta chain was retrieved from a study of breast tumors, draining lymph nodes, adjacent tissues. General study results and limits: The lymph node origin of tumor T cells was framed as consistent with a hypothesis, not demonstrated. Tumor repertoires ranked between lymph nodes and nontumor tissue in diversity, with V and J gene preferences. Findings are consistent with lymph node origin and intratumoral expansion of most tumor T cells.

Breast cancer patients provided tissue from their axillary draining lymph nodes. Note on this clonotype: Its antigen is still unknown. The junction departs from germline at one end; a sequencing error may be responsible.

The CDR3 is 14 amino acids. Germline CDR1 MNHEY, CDR2 SMNVEV (reference sequence). Using its own MiXCR run on the multiplex PCR reads, TCRdb lists one record per CDR3 protein. In the table there are some 130,000 distinct CDR3 sequences, 20% to 25% of which are singletons. This clonotype was obtained from a female donor with breast cancer. Some clones in this sample may be carry-over from other donors' samples. This sequence joins TRBV27 and TRBJ2-5; 8 positions agree with TRBD2. Sequenced material: axillary lymph node tissue. The CDR3: CASSPWTGGETRYF. CDR3 bases: TGTGCCAGCAGTCCATGGACCGGGGGGGAGACCCGGTACTTC.